A single TCR beta chain is shown here with its context. This sample includes further DNA sequences coding for the same CDR3. This CDR3 has 13 residues. Germline CDR1 MDHEN, CDR2 SYDVKM. Between the trimmed V and J ends, which lost 2 bases and 2 bases, there was a span of 6 bases. The data belong to a study of blood T cell repertoires in COVID-19. Overall study: There were acute and convalescent COVID-19 samples, and they came from the United States, Italy and Spain. Nucleic acid was either cDNA or gDNA, and it came from T cells, B-cell-depleted T cells, or PBMCs.

Methods used by the authors: Nucleated cell counts were estimated from reference gene primer amplification. Libraries were prepared by immunoSEQ multiplex PCR; TCRdb keeps only in-frame clonotypes and omits some of them. V and J calls plus clone size are reproduced from that table; the DNA served to infer D and trimming. The sample comprises tens of thousands of clones, less than 95% of which are singletons, and around 3% rests with the top ten. Sequencing input: peripheral blood. The TCR originated in a human donor in a cohort sampled during active COVID-19. The rearrangement uses TRBV28 and TRBJ1-2; perhaps TRBD1 as D (6 bases). The CDR3 DNA sequence: TGTGCCAGCAGTTTAGGACAGAACTATGGCTACACCTTC. This encodes CASSLGQNYGYTF.